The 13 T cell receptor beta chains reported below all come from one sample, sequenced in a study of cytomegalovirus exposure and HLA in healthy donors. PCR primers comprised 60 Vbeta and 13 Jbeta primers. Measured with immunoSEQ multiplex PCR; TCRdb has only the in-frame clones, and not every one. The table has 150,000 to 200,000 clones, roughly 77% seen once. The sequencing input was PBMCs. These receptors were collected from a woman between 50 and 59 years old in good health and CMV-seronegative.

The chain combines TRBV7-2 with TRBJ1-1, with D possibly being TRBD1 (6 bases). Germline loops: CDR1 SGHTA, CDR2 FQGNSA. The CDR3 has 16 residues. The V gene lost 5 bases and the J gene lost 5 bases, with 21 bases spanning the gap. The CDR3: CASSPTLDRRGTEAFF. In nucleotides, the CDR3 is TGTGCCAGCAGCCCGACTCTGGACAGACGAGGGACTGAAGCTTTCTTT.

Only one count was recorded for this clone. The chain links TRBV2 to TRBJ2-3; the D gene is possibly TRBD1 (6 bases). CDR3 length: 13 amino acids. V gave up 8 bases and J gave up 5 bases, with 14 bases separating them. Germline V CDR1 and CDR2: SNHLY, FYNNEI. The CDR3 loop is CASLSGVQDTQYF. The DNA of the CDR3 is TGTGCCAGCCTGTCAGGGGTTCAAGATACGCAGTATTTT. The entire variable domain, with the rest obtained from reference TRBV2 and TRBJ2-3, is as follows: EPEVTQTPSHQVTQMGQEVILRCVPISNHLYFYWYRQILGQKVEFLVSFYNNEISEKSEIFDDQFSVERPDGSNFTLKIRSTKLEDSAMYFCASLSGVQDTQYFGPGTRLTVL.

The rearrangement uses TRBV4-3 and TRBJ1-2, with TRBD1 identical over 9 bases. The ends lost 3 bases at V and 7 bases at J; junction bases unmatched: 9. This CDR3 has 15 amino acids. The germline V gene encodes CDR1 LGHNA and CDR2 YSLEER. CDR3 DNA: TGCGCCAGCAGCCAGACAACCGGGACAGGGCTTGGCTACACCTTC. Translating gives CASSQTTGTGLGYTF.

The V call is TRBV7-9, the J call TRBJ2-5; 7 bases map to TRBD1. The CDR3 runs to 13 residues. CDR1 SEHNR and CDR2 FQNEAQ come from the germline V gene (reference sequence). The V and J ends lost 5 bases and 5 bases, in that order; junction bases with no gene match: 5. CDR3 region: CASSAGTEETQYF. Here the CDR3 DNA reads TGTGCCAGCAGCGCTGGGACAGAGGAGACCCAGTACTTC.

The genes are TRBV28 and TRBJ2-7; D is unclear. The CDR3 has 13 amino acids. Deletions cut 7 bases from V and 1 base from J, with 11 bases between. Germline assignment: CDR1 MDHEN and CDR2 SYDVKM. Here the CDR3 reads CASKHSSSYEQYF. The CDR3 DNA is TGTGCCAGCAAGCACAGTTCGTCCTACGAGCAGTACTTC.

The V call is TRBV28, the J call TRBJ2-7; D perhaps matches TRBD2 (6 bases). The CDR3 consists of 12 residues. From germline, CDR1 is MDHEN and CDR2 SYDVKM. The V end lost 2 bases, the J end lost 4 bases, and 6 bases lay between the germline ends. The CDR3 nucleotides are TGTGCCAGCAGTTTAGGGAGGTACGAGCAGTACTTC. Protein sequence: CASSLGRYEQYF.

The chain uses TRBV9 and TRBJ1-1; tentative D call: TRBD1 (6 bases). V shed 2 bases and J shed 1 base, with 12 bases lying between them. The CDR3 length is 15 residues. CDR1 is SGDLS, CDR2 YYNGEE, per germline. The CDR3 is CASSVEQGGNTEAFF. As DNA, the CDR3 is TGTGCCAGCAGCGTCGAACAGGGTGGGAACACTGAAGCTTTCTTT. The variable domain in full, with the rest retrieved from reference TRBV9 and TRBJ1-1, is DSGVTQTPKHLITATGQRVTLRCSPRSGDLSVYWYQQSLDQGLQFLIQYYNGEERAKGNILERFSAQQFPDLHSELNLSSLELGDSALYFCASSVEQGGNTEAFFGQGTRLTVV.

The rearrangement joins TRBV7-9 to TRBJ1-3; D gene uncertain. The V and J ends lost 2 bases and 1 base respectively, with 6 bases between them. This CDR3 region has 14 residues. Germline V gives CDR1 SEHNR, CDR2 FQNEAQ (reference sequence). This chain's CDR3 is CASSLSRSGNTIYF. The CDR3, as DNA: TGTGCCAGCAGCTTATCTCGTTCTGGAAACACCATATATTTT.

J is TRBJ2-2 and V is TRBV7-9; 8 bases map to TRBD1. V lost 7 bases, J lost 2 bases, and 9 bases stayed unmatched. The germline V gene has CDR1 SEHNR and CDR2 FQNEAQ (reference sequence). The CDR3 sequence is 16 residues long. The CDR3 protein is CASNLQGESNTGELFF. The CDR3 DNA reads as TGTGCCAGCAACCTACAGGGGGAGTCCAACACCGGGGAGCTGTTTTTT. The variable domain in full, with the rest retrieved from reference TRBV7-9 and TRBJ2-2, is DTGVSQNPRHKITKRGQNVTFRCDPISEHNRLYWYRQTLGQGPEFLTYFQNEAQLEKSRLLSDRFSAERPKGSFSTLEIQRTEQGDSAMYLCASNLQGESNTGELFFGEGSRLTVL.

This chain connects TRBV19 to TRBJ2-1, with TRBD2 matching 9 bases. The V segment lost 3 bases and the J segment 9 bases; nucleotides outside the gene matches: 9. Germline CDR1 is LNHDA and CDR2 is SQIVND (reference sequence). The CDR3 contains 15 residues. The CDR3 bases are TGTGCCAGTAGTATCCTTAGCGGGGGTCAGCGTGAGCAGTTCTTC. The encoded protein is CASSILSGGQREQFF.

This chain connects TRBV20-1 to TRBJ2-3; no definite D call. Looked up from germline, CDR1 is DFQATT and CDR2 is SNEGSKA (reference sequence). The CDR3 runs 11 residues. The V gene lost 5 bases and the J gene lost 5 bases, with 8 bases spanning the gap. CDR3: CSAPWRDTQYF. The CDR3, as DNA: TGCAGTGCTCCCTGGAGAGATACGCAGTATTTT.

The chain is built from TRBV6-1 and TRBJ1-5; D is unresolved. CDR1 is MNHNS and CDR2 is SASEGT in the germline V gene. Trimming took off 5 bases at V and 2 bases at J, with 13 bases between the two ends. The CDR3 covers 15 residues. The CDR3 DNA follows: TGTGCCAGCAGTACCTCGGGGAGGGGCAATCAGCCCCAGCATTTT. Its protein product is CASSTSGRGNQPQHF.

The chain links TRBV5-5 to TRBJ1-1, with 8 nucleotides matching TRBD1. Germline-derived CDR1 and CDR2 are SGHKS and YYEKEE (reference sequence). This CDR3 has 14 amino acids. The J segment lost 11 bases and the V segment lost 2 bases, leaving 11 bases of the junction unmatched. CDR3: CASSFGQGGLWAFF. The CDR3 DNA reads TGTGCCAGCAGCTTCGGACAGGGAGGGTTGTGGGCTTTCTTT.